This record covers a single T cell receptor (beta chain). Its specificity is unknown. Naive CD8 cells lacked CD45RO, underwent positive selection for CCR7 and left out terminally differentiated effector memory CD45RA+ cells. Caucasian adults residing in Nashville, Tennessee made up all the donors. The data were obtained in a study of shared clonotypes between healthy human individuals. About the research overall: A few men and a couple of women, aged 18 to 49, were donors. Findings and caveats of the study: Memory subsets generally showed lower estimated richness than naive subsets.

The CDR3 totals 15 residues. Germline CDR1 is SGHRS and CDR2 is YFSETQ. V lost 0 bases to trimming and J lost 3 bases; unmatched junction nucleotides: 6. In the original analysis: Junction-only sequences produced by ImmunoSEQ had no quality scores, so filtering differed. Assay used: immunoSEQ multiplex PCR; TCRdb lists only in-frame clones, some missing. For V, J and clone size, that table is used; D and trimming come from the DNA. The sample holds about 2.1 million clones, about 93% seen once. The sequence was collected from a man younger than 35 in good health. Some clones in this sample may be carry-over from other donors' samples. V gene TRBV5-1 combines with J gene TRBJ2-7, with 7 bases that match TRBD1. Sequencing was performed on naive CD8+ T cells from PBMCs. The CDR3 here is CASSLVGAGGYEQYF. In nucleotides, the CDR3 is TGCGCCAGCAGCTTGGTTGGGGCAGGGGGCTACGAGCAGTACTTC.